The entry below describes one TCR beta chain. These data originate in a study of blood T cell repertoires in COVID-19. Study at large: Specimens from acute and convalescent COVID-19 originated in the United States, Italy and Spain. Sources were T cells, B-cell-depleted T cells, or PBMCs; the material itself was cDNA or gDNA.

The repertoire was sequenced with immunoSEQ multiplex PCR; TCRdb's copy has only in-frame clones and lacks some. The data show around 150,000 clones, 70% to 90% seen once. The CDR3 runs to 18 residues. After removal of 2 bases from V and 0 bases from J, the junction contained 7 bases not matched to a gene. The germline V gene has CDR1 LNHDA and CDR2 SQIVND (reference sequence). This chain connects TRBV19 to TRBJ1-5, with TRBD1 matching over 10 bases. The TCR comes from a woman in her sixties or seventies with COVID-19, enrolled during active disease. Sample: peripheral blood. In DNA, the CDR3 is TGTGCCAGTAGTATACGGGGACAGGGGAAGTATAGCAATCAGCCCCAGCATTTT. Translated, it gives CASSIRGQGKYSNQPQHF.